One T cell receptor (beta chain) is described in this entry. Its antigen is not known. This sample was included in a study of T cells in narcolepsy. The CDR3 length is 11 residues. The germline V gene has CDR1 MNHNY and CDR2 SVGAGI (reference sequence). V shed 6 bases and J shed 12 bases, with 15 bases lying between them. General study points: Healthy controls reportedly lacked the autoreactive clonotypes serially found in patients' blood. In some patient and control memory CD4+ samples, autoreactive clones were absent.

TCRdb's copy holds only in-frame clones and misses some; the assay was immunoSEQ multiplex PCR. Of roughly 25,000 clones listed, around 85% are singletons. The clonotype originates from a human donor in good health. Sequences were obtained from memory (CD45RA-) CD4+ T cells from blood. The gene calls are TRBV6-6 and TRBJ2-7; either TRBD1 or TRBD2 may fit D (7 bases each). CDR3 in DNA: TGTGCCAGCAGCCAGGGGGGGTACTTGTACTTC. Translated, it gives CASSQGGYLYF.